This TCR beta chain was sequenced during a study of shared clonotypes between healthy human individuals. As for the study in general: Donor ages ranged 18 to 49 years: a couple of women, a few men. Every donor yielded three CD4 naive, three CD4 memory, two CD8 naive and one CD8 memory plate.

The study separated CD4+ cells into CD45RA+ naive and CD45RA-negative memory subsets. This CDR3 has 15 residues. Looked up from germline, CDR1 is LNHDA and CDR2 is SQIVND (reference sequence). Deletions cut 3 bases from V and 0 bases from J, with 6 bases between. The study's findings and limits: Among the subsets, naive ones generally showed larger estimated richness than memory ones.

Assay used: immunoSEQ multiplex PCR; TCRdb lists only in-frame clones, some missing. This sample carries more than 2,000,000 clones, 93% of them seen once, and the ten largest clones take roughly 0.36%. Remarks on this clone: Its antigen is unidentified.

The receptor's source is a man between 18 and 35 years old in good health. Some clones in this sample may be carry-over from other donors' samples. The source material was naive CD4+ T cells from PBMCs. The subset denotes: CD45RA+ positively selected. The genes are TRBV19 and TRBJ2-6; D ambiguous. CDR3 sequence reads: CASSMWGSGANVLTF. As DNA, the CDR3 is TGTGCCAGTAGTATGTGGGGCTCTGGGGCCAACGTCCTGACTTTC.